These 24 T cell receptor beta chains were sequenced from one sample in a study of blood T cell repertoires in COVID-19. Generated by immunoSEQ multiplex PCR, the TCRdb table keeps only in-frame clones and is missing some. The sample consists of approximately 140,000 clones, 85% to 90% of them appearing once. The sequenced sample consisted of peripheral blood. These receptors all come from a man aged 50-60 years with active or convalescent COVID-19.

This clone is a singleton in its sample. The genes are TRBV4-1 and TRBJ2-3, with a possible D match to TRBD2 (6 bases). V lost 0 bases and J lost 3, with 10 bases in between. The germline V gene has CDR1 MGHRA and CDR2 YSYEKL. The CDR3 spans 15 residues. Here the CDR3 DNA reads TGCGCCAGCAGCCAAGACCAGGGAGGAACAGATACGCAGTATTTT. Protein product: CASSQDQGGTDTQYF.

This CDR3 is CASSQPGQGAGAFF. For the CDR3, the DNA is TGTGCCAGCAGCCAGCCCGGACAGGGAGCAGGAGCTTTCTTT. The J gene is TRBJ1-1, the V gene TRBV3-1 (or the pseudogene TRBV3-2), with 8 nucleotides matching TRBD1. CDR1 LGHDT and CDR2 YNNKEL come from the germline V gene (reference sequence). The CDR3 has 14 residues. Losses at the gene ends were 3 bases for V and 10 bases for J; bases not matched to a gene: 10.

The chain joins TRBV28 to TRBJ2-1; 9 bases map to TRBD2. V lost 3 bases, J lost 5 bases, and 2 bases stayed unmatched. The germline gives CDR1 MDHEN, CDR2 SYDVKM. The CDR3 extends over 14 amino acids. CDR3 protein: CASSFGGRDNEQFF. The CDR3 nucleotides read TGTGCCAGCAGTTTCGGCGGGAGGGACAATGAGCAGTTCTTC.

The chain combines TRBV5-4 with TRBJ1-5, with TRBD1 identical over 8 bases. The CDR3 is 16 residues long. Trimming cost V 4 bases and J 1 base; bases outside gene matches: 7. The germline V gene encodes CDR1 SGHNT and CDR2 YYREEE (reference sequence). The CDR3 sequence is CASSNRQGSSNQPQHF. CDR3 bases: TGTGCCAGCAGCAACCGACAGGGGTCGAGCAATCAGCCCCAGCATTTT.

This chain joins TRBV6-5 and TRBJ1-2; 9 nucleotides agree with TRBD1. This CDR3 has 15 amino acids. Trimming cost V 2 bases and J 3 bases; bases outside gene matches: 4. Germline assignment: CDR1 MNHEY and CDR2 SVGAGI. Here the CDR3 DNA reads TGTGCCAGCAGTTACCGGACAGGGGTACACTATGGCTACACCTTC. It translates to CASSYRTGVHYGYTF.

The CDR3 is CASSLGPGGRNTIYF. The CDR3, as DNA: TGTGCCAGCAGCTTAGGGCCGGGAGGCAGAAACACCATATATTTT. This chain connects TRBV7-9 to TRBJ1-3; D is unresolved. Germline V gene lookup returns CDR1 SEHNR and CDR2 FQNEAQ (reference sequence). The CDR3 is 15 amino acids. The V and J ends lost 1 base and 5 bases respectively, with 12 bases between them.

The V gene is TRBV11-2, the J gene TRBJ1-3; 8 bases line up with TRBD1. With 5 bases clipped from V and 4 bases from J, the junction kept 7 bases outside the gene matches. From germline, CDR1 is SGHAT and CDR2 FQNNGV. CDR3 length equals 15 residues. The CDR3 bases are TGTGCCAGCAGCGCCGCTGACAGGGGAGGAAACACCATATATTTT. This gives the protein CASSAADRGGNTIYF.

CDR3 nucleotide sequence: TGTGCCAGCAGGTCGGACAGGGAAAGGACTGAAGCTTTCTTT. Protein: CASRSDRERTEAFF. The chain combines TRBV28 with TRBJ1-1; 8 nucleotides line up with TRBD1. CDR1 MDHEN and CDR2 SYDVKM come from the germline V gene. The CDR3 runs to 14 residues. V was pared by 6 bases and J by 5 bases, with 8 bases of the junction left unmatched.

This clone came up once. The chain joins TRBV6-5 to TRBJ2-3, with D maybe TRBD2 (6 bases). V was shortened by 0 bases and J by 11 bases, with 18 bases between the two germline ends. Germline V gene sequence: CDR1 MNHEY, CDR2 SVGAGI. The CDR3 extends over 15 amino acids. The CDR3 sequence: CASSYSPTLRGGQYF. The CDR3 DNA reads TGTGCCAGCAGTTACTCCCCAACGCTCCGGGGAGGGCAGTATTTT.

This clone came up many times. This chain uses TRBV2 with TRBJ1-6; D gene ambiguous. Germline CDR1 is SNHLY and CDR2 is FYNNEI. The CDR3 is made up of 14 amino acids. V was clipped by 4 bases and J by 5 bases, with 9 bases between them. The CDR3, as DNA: TGTGCCAGCAGTGCATACAGAGATAATTCACCCCTCCACTTT. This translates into CASSAYRDNSPLHF.

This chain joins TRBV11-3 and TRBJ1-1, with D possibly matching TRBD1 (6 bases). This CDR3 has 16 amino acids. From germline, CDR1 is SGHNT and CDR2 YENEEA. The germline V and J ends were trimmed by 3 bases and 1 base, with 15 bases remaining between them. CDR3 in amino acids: CASSLGTGQPNTEAFF. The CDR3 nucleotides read TGTGCCAGCAGCTTGGGGACCGGACAGCCGAACACTGAAGCTTTCTTT.

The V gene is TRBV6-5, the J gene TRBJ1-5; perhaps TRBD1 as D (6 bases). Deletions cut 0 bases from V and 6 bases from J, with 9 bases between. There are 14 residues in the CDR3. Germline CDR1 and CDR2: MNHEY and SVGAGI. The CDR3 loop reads CASSYSGGGQPQHF. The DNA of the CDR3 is TGTGCCAGCAGTTACTCAGGGGGGGGTCAGCCCCAGCATTTT.

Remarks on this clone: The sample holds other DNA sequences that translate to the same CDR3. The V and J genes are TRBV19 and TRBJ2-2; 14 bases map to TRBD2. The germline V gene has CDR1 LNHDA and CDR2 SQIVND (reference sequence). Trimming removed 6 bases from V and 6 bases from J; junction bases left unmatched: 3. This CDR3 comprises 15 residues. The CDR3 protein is CASSRGLAGAGELFF. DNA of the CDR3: TGTGCCAGTAGCAGGGGACTAGCGGGAGCCGGGGAGCTGTTTTTT.

CDR3 protein: CASSDSGLTQYF. The CDR3 DNA is TGTGCCAGCAGTGATTCAGGACTGACGCAGTATTTT. V is TRBV6-1 and J is TRBJ2-3, with D maybe TRBD2 (5 bases). Germline CDR1 MNHNS, CDR2 SASEGT. V was cut by 3 bases and J by 9 bases, with 10 bases left in between. CDR3 length equals 12 residues.

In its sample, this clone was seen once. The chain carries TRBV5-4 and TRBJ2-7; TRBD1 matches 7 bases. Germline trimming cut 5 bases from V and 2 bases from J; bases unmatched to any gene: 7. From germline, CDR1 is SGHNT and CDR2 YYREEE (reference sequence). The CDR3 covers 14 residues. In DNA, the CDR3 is TGTGCCAGCAGTAAACAGACAGGGCCCTACGAGCAGTACTTC. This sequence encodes CASSKQTGPYEQYF.

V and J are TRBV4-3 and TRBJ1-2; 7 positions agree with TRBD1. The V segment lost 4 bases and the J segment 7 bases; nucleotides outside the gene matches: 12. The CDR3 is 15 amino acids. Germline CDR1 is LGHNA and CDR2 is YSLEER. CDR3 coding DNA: TGCGCCAGCAGCCGATTAACAGGGGATGGGGCTGGCTACACCTTC. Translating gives CASSRLTGDGAGYTF.

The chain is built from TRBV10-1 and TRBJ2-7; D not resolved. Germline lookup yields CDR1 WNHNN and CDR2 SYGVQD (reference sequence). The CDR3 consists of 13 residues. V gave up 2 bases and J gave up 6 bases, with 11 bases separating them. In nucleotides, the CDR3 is TGCGCCAGCAGTGAGAACAGCCCAGGCGAGCAGTACTTC. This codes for CASSENSPGEQYF.

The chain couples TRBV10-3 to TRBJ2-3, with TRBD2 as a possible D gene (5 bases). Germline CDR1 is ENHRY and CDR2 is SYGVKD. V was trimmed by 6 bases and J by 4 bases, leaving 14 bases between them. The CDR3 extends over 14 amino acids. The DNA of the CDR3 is TGTGCCATCAGCCCCCGGGATTCTCCAGATACGCAGTATTTT. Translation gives CAISPRDSPDTQYF.

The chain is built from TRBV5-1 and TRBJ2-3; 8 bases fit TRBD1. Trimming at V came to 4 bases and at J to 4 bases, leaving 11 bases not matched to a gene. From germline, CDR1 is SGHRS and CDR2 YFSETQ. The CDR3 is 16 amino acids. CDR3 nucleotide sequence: TGCGCCAGCAGCCCCCGGACAGGGATCACGCCAGATACGCAGTATTTT. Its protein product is CASSPRTGITPDTQYF.

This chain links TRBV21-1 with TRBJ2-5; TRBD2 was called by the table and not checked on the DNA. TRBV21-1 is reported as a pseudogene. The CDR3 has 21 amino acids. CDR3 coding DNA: TGTGCCAGCAGCAAAGATGTTACAGGGAAAATAGCGGGAGGGCTCCGGGAGACCCAGTACTTC. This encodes CASSKDVTGKIAGGLRETQYF.

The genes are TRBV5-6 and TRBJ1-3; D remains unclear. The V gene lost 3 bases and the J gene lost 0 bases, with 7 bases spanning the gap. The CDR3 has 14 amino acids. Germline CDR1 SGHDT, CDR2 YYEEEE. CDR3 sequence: CASSSRDSGNTIYF. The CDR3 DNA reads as TGTGCCAGCAGCTCCCGGGACTCTGGAAACACCATATATTTT. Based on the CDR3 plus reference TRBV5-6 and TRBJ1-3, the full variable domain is DAGVTQSPTHLIKTRGQQVTLRCSPKSGHDTVSWYQQALGQGPQFIFQYYEEEERQRGNFPDRFSGHQFPNYSSELNVNALLLGDSALYLCASSSRDSGNTIYFGEGSWLTVV.

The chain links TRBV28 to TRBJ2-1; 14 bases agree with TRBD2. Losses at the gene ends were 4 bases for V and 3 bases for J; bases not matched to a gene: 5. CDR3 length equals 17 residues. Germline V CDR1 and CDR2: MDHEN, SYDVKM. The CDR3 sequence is CASSSTSGRGDYNEQFF. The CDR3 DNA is TGTGCCAGCAGTTCGACTAGCGGGAGGGGGGACTACAATGAGCAGTTCTTC.

DNA of the CDR3: TGTGCCAGCAGCTTGGAGCCAGGACACATATACGAGCAGTACTTC. This encodes CASSLEPGHIYEQYF. V is TRBV5-5 and J is TRBJ2-7; possibly TRBD1 for D (5 bases). Germline V gene data show CDR1 as SGHKS and CDR2 as YYEKEE (reference sequence). The CDR3 runs to 15 residues. The V end lost 0 bases, the J end lost 4 bases, and 14 bases lay between the germline ends.

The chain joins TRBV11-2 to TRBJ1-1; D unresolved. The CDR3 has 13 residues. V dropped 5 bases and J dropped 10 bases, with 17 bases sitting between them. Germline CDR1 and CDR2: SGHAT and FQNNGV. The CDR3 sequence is CASSPKKRSGAFF. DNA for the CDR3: TGTGCCAGCAGCCCTAAAAAGAGGTCTGGAGCTTTCTTT.